This entry concerns a single TCR beta chain. The sample belongs to a study of blood T cell repertoires in COVID-19. Everyone who took part was 18 to 89 years old, and they came from about two dozen US areas. Categorization into cohorts depended on clinical history that participants reported. The germline V gene has CDR1 SGHDN and CDR2 FVKESK. The V gene end was trimmed by 5 bases and the J gene end by 9 bases; junction bases not matched to a gene: 12. The CDR3 sequence is 15 residues long. Assay used: immunoSEQ multiplex PCR; TCRdb lists only in-frame clones, some missing. The sample yields 150,000 or so clones, roughly 84% seen once.

V is TRBV14 and J is TRBJ2-1; TRBD2 agrees at 8 bases. The sequenced sample consisted of PBMCs or T cells enriched from blood (not recorded which). The TCR was taken from a woman in her fifties or sixties who had recovered from COVID-19. The CDR3 DNA reads as TGTGCCAGCAGCGTTCGGACGGGACTAGTTAGTGAGCAGTTCTTC. The encoded protein is CASSVRTGLVSEQFF.